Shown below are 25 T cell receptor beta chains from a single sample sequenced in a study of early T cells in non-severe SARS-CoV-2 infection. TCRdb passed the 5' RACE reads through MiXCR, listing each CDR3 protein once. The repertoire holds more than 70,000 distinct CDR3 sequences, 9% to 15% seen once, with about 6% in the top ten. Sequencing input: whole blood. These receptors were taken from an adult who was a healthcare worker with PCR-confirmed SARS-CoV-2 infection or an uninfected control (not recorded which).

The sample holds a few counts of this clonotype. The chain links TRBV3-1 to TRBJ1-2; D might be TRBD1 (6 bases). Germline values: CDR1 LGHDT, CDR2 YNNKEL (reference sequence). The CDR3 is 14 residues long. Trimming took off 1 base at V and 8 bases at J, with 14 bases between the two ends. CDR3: CASSQVGAGVGYTF. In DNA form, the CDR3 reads TGTGCCAGCAGCCAAGTCGGGGCAGGGGTAGGCTACACCTTC.

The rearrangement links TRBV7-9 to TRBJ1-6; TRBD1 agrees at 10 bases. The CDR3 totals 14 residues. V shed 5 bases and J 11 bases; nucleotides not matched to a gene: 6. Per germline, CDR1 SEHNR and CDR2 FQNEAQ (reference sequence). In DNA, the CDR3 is TGTGCCAGCAGCCCTGACAGGGGGCAAGCACCCCTCCACTTT. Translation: CASSPDRGQAPLHF.

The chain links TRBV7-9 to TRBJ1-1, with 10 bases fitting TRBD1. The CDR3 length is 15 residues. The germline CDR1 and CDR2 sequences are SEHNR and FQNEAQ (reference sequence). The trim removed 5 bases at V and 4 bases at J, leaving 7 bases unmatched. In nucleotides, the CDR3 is TGTGCCAGCAGCCTAGGGACAGGGGCTAGCACTGAAGCTTTCTTT. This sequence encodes CASSLGTGASTEAFF.

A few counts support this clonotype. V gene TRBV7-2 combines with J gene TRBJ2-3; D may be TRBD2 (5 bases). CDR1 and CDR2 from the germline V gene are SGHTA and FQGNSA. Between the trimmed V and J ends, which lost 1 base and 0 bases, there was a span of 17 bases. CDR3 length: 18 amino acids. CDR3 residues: CASSLVGVIGISTDTQYF. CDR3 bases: TGTGCCAGCAGCTTAGTCGGAGTGATCGGGATAAGCACAGATACGCAGTATTTT.

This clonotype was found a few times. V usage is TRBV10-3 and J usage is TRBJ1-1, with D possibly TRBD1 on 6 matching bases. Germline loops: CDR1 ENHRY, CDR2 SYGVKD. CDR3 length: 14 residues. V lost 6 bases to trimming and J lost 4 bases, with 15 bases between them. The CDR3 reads CAIRWDTSRTEAFF. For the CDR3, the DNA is TGTGCCATCAGGTGGGACACCAGCCGCACTGAAGCTTTCTTT.

This CDR3 reads CASSYSVAISNQPQHF. The CDR3 DNA sequence: TGTGCCAGCAGTTACTCGGTGGCAATTAGCAATCAGCCCCAGCATTTT. The J gene is TRBJ1-5, the V gene TRBV6-6; D ambiguous. Trimming removed 0 bases at V and 0 bases at J, with 9 bases between. Germline V gene lookup returns CDR1 MNHNY and CDR2 SVGAGI (reference sequence). The CDR3 loop spans 16 amino acids.

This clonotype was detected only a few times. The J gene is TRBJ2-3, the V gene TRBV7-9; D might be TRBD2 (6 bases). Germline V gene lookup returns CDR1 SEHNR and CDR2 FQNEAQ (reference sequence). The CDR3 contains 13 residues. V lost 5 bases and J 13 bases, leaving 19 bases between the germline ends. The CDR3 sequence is CASSLRDSRREYF. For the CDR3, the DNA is TGTGCCAGCAGCCTCCGGGACTCCCGAAGGGAGTATTTT. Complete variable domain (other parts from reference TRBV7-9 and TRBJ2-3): DTGVSQNPRHKITKRGQNVTFRCDPISEHNRLYWYRQTLGQGPEFLTYFQNEAQLEKSRLLSDRFSAERPKGSFSTLEIQRTEQGDSAMYLCASSLRDSRREYFGPGTRLTVL.

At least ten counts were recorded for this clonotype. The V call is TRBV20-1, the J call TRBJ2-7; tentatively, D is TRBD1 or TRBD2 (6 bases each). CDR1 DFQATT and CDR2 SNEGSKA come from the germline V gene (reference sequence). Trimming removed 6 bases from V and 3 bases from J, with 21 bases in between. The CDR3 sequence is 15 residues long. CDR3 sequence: CSADHGGGLGYEQYF. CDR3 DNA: TGCAGTGCCGACCACGGAGGGGGACTCGGCTACGAGCAGTACTTC.

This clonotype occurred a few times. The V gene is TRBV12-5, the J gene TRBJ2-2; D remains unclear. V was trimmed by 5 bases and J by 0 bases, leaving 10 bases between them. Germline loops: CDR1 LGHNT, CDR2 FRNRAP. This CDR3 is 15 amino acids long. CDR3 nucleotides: TGTGCTAGTGGTAAAGCACAACCGAACACCGGGGAGCTGTTTTTT. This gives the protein CASGKAQPNTGELFF.

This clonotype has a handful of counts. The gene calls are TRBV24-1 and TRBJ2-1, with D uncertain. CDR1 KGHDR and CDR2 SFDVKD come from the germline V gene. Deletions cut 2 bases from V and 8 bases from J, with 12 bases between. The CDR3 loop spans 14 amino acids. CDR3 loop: CATSDSTPRHEQFF. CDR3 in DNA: TGTGCCACCAGTGATTCCACCCCTCGGCATGAGCAGTTCTTC.

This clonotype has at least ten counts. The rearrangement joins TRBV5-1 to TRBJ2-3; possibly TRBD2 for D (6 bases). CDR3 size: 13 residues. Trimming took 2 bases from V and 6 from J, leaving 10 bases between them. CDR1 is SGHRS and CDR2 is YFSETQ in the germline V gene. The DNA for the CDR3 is TGCGCCAGCAGCTTCCGTGGGGGGGATACGCAGTATTTT. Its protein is CASSFRGGDTQYF.

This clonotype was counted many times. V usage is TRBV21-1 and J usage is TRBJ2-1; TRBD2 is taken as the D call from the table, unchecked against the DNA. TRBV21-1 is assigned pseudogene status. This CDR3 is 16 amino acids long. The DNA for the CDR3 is TGTGCCAGCAGCAAACTAGCGGGAGGATCGGACAATGAGCAGTTCTTC. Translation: CASSKLAGGSDNEQFF.

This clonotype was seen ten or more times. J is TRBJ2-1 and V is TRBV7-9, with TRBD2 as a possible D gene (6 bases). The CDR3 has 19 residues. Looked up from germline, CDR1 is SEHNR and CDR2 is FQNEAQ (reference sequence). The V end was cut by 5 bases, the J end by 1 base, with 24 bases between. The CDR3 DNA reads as TGTGCCAGCAGCACCGGGACTGGAAGTAGTCGACTTTCCTACAATGAGCAGTTCTTC. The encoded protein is CASSTGTGSSRLSYNEQFF.

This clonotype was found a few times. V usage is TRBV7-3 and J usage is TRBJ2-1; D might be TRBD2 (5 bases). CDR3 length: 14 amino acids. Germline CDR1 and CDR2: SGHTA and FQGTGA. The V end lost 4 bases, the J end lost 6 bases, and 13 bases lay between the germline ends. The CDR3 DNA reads TGTGCCAGCAGCTGGGGTTTTGGGAGCAATGAGCAGTTCTTC. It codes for CASSWGFGSNEQFF.

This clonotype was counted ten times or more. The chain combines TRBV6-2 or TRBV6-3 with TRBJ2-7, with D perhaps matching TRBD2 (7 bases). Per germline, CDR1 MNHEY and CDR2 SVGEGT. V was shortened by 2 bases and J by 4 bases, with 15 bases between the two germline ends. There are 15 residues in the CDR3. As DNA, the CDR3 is TGTGCCAGCAGTTACGTCGGGGGGCCGGAGTACGAGCAGTACTTC. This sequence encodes CASSYVGGPEYEQYF.

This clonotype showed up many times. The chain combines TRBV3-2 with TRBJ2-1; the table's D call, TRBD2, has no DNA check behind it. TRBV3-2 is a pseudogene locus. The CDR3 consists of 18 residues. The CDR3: CASSHPGLAGGPVGEQFF. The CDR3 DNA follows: TGTGCCAGCAGCCACCCGGGACTAGCGGGAGGGCCTGTAGGTGAGCAGTTCTTC.

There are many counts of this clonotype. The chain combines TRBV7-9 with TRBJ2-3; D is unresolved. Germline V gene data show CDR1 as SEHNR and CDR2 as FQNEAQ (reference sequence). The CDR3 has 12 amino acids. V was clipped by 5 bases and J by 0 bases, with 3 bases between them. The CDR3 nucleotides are TGTGCCAGCAGCCCTAGCACAGATACGCAGTATTTT. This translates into CASSPSTDTQYF.

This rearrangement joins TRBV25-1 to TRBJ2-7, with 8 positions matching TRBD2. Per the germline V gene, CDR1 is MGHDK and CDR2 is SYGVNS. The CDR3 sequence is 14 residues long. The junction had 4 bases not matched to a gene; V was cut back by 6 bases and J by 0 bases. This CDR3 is CASSGRAHSYEQYF. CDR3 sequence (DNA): TGTGCCAGCAGCGGGAGGGCCCACTCCTACGAGCAGTACTTC.

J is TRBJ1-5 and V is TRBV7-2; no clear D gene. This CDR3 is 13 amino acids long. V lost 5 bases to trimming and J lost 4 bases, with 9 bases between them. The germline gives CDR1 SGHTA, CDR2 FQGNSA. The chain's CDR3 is CASSPRTNQPQHF. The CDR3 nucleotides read TGTGCCAGCAGCCCGCGAACAAATCAGCCCCAGCATTTT.

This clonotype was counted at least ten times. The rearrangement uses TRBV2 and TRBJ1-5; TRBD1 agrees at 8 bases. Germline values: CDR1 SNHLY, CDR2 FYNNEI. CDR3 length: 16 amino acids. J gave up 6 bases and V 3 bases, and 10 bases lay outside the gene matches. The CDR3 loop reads CASSDLTGVRSQPQHF. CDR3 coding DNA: TGTGCCAGCAGTGACCTGACAGGGGTGAGAAGTCAGCCCCAGCATTTT.

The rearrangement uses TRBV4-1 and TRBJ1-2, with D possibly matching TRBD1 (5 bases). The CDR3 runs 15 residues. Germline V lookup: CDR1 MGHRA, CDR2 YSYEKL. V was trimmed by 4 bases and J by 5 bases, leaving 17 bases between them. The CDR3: CASSLTVTDQYGYTF. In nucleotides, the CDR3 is TGCGCCAGCAGCCTCACCGTGACAGATCAGTATGGCTACACCTTC.

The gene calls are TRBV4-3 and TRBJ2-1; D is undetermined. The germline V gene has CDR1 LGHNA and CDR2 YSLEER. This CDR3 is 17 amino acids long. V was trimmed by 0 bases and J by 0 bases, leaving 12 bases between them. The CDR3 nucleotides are TGCGCCAGCAGCCAAGAAACAGCTCGAAGCTCCTACAATGAGCAGTTCTTC. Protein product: CASSQETARSSYNEQFF.

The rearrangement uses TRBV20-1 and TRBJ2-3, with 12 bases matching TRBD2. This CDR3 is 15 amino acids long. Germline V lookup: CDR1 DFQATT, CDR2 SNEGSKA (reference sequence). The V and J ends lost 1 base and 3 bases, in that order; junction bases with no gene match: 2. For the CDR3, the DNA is TGCAGTGCTAGAGTCGGGACTAGCGGGACAGATACGCAGTATTTT. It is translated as CSARVGTSGTDTQYF.

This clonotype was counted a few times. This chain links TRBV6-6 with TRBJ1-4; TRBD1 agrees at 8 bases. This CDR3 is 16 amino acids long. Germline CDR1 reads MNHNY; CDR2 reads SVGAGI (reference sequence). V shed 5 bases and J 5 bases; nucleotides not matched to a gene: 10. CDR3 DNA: TGTGCCAGCAGTCCTCAACGGACAGGGAGGAATGAAAAACTGTTTTTT. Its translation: CASSPQRTGRNEKLFF.

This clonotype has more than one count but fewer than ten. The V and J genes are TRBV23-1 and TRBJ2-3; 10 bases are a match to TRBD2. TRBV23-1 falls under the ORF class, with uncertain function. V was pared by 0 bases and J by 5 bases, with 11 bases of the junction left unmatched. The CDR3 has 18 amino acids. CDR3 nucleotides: TGCGCCAGCAGTCAATCTCAAAGCGGGAGGGCCGTTCAAGATACGCAGTATTTT. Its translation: CASSQSQSGRAVQDTQYF.